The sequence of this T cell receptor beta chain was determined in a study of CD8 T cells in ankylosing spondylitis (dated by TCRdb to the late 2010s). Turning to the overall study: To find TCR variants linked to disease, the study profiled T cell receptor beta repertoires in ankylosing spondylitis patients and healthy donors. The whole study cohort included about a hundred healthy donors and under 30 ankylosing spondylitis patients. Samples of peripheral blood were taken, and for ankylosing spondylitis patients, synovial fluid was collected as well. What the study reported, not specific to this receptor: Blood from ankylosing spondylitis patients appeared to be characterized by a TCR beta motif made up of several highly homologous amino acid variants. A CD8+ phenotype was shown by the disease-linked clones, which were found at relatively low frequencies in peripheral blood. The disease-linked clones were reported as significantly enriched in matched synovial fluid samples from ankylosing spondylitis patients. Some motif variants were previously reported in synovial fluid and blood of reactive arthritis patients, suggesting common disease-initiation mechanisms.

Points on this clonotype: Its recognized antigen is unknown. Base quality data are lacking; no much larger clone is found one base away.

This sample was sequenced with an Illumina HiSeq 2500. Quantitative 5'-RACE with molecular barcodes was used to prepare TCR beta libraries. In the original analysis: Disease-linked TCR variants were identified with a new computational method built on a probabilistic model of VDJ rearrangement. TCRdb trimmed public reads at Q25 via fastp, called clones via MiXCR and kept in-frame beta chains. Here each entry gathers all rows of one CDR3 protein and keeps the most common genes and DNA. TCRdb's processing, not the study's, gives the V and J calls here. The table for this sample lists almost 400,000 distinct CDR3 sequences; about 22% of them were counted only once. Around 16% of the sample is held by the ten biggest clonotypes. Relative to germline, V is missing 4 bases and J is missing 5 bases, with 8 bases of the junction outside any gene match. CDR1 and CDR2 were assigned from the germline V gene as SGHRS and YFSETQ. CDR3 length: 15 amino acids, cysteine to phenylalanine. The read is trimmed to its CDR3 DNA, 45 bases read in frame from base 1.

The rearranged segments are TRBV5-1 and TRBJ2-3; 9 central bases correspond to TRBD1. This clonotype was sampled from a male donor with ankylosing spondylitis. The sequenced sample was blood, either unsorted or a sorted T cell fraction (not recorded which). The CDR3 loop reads CASSTAGQGIDTQYF. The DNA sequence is TGCGCCAGCAGCACGGCGGGACAGGGAATAGATACGCAGTATTTT.